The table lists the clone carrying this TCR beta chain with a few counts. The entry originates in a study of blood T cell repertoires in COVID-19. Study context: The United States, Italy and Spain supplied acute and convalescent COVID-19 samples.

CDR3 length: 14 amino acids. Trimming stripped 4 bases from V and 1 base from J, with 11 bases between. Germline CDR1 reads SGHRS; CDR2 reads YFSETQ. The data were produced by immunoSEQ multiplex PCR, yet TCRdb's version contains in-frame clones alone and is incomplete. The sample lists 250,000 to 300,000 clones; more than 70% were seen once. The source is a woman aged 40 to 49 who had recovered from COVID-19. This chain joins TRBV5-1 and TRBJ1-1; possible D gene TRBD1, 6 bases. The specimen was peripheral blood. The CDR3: CASSAGQPNTEAFF. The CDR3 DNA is TGCGCCAGCAGCGCCGGACAGCCGAACACTGAAGCTTTCTTT.